This T cell receptor beta chain came from a study of T-cell memory formation after mild COVID-19. A single record per CDR3 protein comes from TCRdb applying MiXCR to the 5' RACE reads. The top ten clones hold 8.5% to 9% of a sample with fewer than 450,000 distinct CDR3 sequences, about 24% of them seen once. The clonotype was recovered from an adult woman who had mild COVID-19 (a few samples of this study predate the infection). Cell type and time point are not known. Sequences were obtained from PBMCs or a T cell subset sorted from them (not recorded which).

For the CDR3, the DNA is TGTGCCAGCAGCCGGACTAGCGGGGCAGTTGAGCAGTTCTTC. Amino acids: CASSRTSGAVEQFF. This rearrangement joins TRBV2 to TRBJ2-1, with 12 bases matching TRBD2. In germline, CDR1 is SNHLY, CDR2 FYNNEI. Trimming took 6 bases from V and 9 from J; bases not matched to a gene: 6. The CDR3 spans 14 residues.